Following are 14 T cell receptor beta chains from one sample sequenced in a study of T cell repertoires in cytomegalovirus infection. The antigens these receptors bind are not known. TCRdb re-called the reads with MiXCR, one entry per CDR3 protein. The sample records approximately 910,000 distinct CDR3 sequences, approximately 31% being singletons. The sequencing used cultured CD8+ T cells from PBMCs, collected from culture after CMV antigen stimulation. The receptors here all came from a human donor in good health (CMV status not recorded). Some clones in this sample may be carry-over from other donors' samples.

The V call is TRBV11-2, the J call TRBJ1-5, with a tentative D call TRBD1 (6 bases). Trimming cost V 5 bases and J 4 bases, with 15 bases left between them. The CDR3 spans 15 residues. The germline V gene has CDR1 SGHAT and CDR2 FQNNGV. CDR3 nucleotide sequence: TGTGCCAGCAGCCTCGGGACACTTAATAATCAGCCCCAGCATTTT. It translates to CASSLGTLNNQPQHF.

The rearrangement joins TRBV30 to TRBJ2-7; TRBD2 matches at 7 bases. The CDR3 is made up of 18 amino acids. Germline CDR1 reads GTSNPN; CDR2 reads SVGIG (reference sequence). The V gene end was trimmed by 2 bases and the J gene end by 4 bases; junction bases not matched to a gene: 20. The CDR3 region has the DNA TGTGCCTGGAGTCACCCCCTCCTCGGACTAGATTCACAGTACGAGCAGTACGTC. It specifies CAWSHPLLGLDSQYEQYV.

Details on this clonotype: A single base separates this from a much larger clone, so it may be a read error. V usage is TRBV7-2 and J usage is TRBJ1-5; weak D call: TRBD1 (6 bases). CDR3 length: 16 amino acids. V was clipped by 2 bases and J by 5 bases, with 16 bases between them. Germline assignment: CDR1 SGHTA and CDR2 FQGNSA. The CDR3 nucleotides are TGTACCAGCAGCTTAAATTGGGGGCTCAAAGATCAGCCCCAGCATTTT. This codes for CTSSLNWGLKDQPQHF.

This clonotype has only one observation. This may be a read error, as it is one base from a much larger clone. The chain links TRBV7-4 to TRBJ2-6; 7 positions agree with TRBD1. Germline CDR1 is SGHVT and CDR2 is SQSDAQ. The CDR3 spans 16 residues. The CDR3 loop reads CDSSFRQGSGANVLTF. Here the CDR3 DNA reads TGTGACAGCAGCTTTCGACAGGGCTCTGGGGCCAACGTCCTGACTTTC.

In this sample, this clonotype turned up many times. This chain links TRBV7-2 with TRBJ2-5, with D perhaps being TRBD1 or TRBD2 (5 bases each). The germline CDR1 and CDR2 sequences are SGHTA and FQGNSA. CDR3 length equals 14 residues. V was clipped by 1 base and J by 5 bases, with 11 bases between them. The CDR3 loop reads CASSLVVGVETQYF. The CDR3 DNA reads TGTGCCAGCAGCTTAGTCGTGGGGGTGGAGACCCAGTACTTC.

V and J are TRBV6-1 and TRBJ1-2; TRBD1 aligns across 7 bases. This CDR3 region has 14 residues. The V and J ends lost 2 bases and 7 bases, in that order; junction bases with no gene match: 7. CDR1 is MNHNS and CDR2 is SASEGT in the germline V gene. The CDR3 DNA reads as TGTGCCAGCAGTGAAAAGGTGACAGGGTCTGGCTACACCTTC. It is translated as CASSEKVTGSGYTF.

This clonotype came up a few times. The genes are TRBV6-1 and TRBJ1-5, with 12 bases aligning to TRBD1. From germline, CDR1 is MNHNS and CDR2 SASEGT. The V segment lost 7 bases and the J segment 5 bases; nucleotides outside the gene matches: 9. The CDR3 length is 16 residues. The CDR3 sequence is CASTYRDRGPDQPQHF. DNA for the CDR3: TGTGCCAGCACATATAGGGACAGGGGGCCCGATCAGCCCCAGCATTTT.

CDR3 coding DNA: TGTGCCAGCAGCCCTAACGCCGGGGCGTACTCTGGAAACACCATATATTTT. Its translation: CASSPNAGAYSGNTIYF. The chain employs TRBV7-9 and TRBJ1-3, with D possibly matching TRBD1 (5 bases). Germline V gives CDR1 SEHNR, CDR2 FQNEAQ (reference sequence). The CDR3 loop spans 17 amino acids. V was shortened by 5 bases and J by 0 bases, with 17 bases between the two germline ends.

This clonotype was recorded a few times. V and J are TRBV6-1 and TRBJ1-6, with D possibly being TRBD1 (6 bases). This CDR3 has 16 amino acids. V lost 6 bases and J lost 8, with 20 bases in between. The V gene's germline CDR1 is MNHNS and CDR2 SASEGT. The CDR3 DNA reads as TGTGCCAGCAGACCTTACTCACAGGGTATAGATTCACCCCTCCACTTT. Its protein is CASRPYSQGIDSPLHF.

This clonotype was seen at least ten times. The V call is TRBV7-6, the J call TRBJ2-5; possible D gene TRBD2, 5 bases. This CDR3 has 13 residues. V lost 3 bases and J lost 5, with 10 bases in between. Germline V gives CDR1 SGHVS, CDR2 FNYEAQ. The CDR3 loop reads CASSFSGEETQYF. CDR3 nucleotides: TGTGCCAGCAGCTTTAGTGGGGAGGAGACCCAGTACTTC.

CDR3 DNA: TGCAGTGCTAGAGATAACTTTGGGGCCAACGTCCTGACTTTC. It is translated as CSARDNFGANVLTF. The gene calls are TRBV20-1 and TRBJ2-6; D is undetermined. This CDR3 is built from 14 residues. V lost 0 bases to trimming and J lost 3 bases, with 6 bases between them. The germline V gene has CDR1 DFQATT and CDR2 SNEGSKA (reference sequence).

V usage is TRBV6-6 and J usage is TRBJ1-2, with D possibly TRBD1 on 5 matching bases. The germline V gene encodes CDR1 MNHNY and CDR2 SVGAGI (reference sequence). The CDR3 length is 15 residues. The V gene lost 0 bases and the J gene lost 2 bases, with 10 bases spanning the gap. CDR3 bases: TGTGCCAGCAGTTACTCGTGGGGGGAGAACTATGGCTACACCTTC. Protein sequence: CASSYSWGENYGYTF.

This chain joins TRBV6-1 and TRBJ2-1, with D maybe TRBD1 (5 bases). In germline, CDR1 is MNHNS, CDR2 SASEGT. This CDR3 region has 16 residues. V was cut by 3 bases and J by 3 bases, with 15 bases left in between. The CDR3 here is CASSEPTAGSYNEQFF. DNA for the CDR3: TGTGCCAGCAGTGAGCCGACAGCCGGAAGCTACAATGAGCAGTTCTTC.

This clonotype occurred a few times. The genes are TRBV7-2 and TRBJ2-3; D remains unclear. Germline V gene sequence: CDR1 SGHTA, CDR2 FQGNSA. The CDR3 contains 11 residues. V shed 5 bases and J shed 14 bases, with 14 bases lying between them. This CDR3 is CASSPTTFWYF. The CDR3 bases are TGTGCCAGCAGCCCTACCACTTTCTGGTATTTT.